The 21 T cell receptor beta chains presented below share a single source sample, sequenced in a study of CD8 T cells in Susac syndrome. The RNA, roughly 0.5 to 1 ug, was put through reverse transcription using random hexamers. MiXCR was run by TCRdb on the immunoSEQ multiplex PCR reads, yielding one entry per CDR3 protein. The table includes about 150,000 distinct CDR3 sequences, around 95% detected once. Sequenced material: CD8+ T cells from PBMCs. The source of these receptors is a human donor with multiple sclerosis.

CDR3 sequence: CASTKRMNTEAFF. The CDR3 DNA sequence: TGTGCCAGCACCAAGAGGATGAACACTGAAGCTTTCTTT. The chain couples TRBV12-3 or TRBV12-4 to TRBJ1-1; D gene ambiguous. V was clipped by 7 bases and J by 0 bases, with 9 bases between them. This CDR3 comprises 13 residues.

This rearrangement joins TRBV29-1 to TRBJ2-7; no clear D. The CDR3 loop spans 11 amino acids. V lost 1 base and J lost 2, with 3 bases in between. Germline V gives CDR1 SQVTM, CDR2 ANQGSEA. CDR3 protein: CSVEAAYEQYF. CDR3 sequence (DNA): TGCAGCGTTGAAGCAGCCTACGAGCAGTACTTC.

CDR3 sequence: CAISWSGLGEQYV. DNA for the CDR3: TGTGCCATCAGCTGGTCGGGGTTGGGTGAGCAGTACGTC. The chain joins TRBV10-3 to TRBJ2-7; tentative D call: TRBD2 (5 bases). V was cut by 6 bases and J by 7 bases, with 16 bases left in between. Germline CDR1 ENHRY, CDR2 SYGVKD. The CDR3 runs 13 residues.

V usage is TRBV11-2 and J usage is TRBJ2-1; 7 bases fit TRBD2. The CDR3 extends over 15 amino acids. J gave up 1 base and V 2 bases, and 2 bases lay outside the gene matches. Germline V lookup: CDR1 SGHAT, CDR2 FQNNGV. The CDR3 region is CASSLWTSSYNEQFF. In DNA form, the CDR3 reads TGTGCCAGCAGCTTATGGACTAGTTCCTACAATGAGCAGTTCTTC.

The chain has TRBV7-2 and TRBJ2-1, with 10 bases lining up with TRBD1. The CDR3 sequence is 15 residues long. The germline CDR1 and CDR2 sequences are SGHTA and FQGNSA. J was trimmed by 6 bases and V by 5 bases; bases with no gene match: 7. The DNA of the CDR3 is TGTGCCAGCAGCCACACCGGGACAGGGGCCAATGAGCAGTTCTTC. It specifies CASSHTGTGANEQFF.

This chain joins TRBV10-1 and TRBJ1-2; D is unclear. The CDR3 has 14 residues. The germline V gene has CDR1 WNHNN and CDR2 SYGVQD (reference sequence). V lost 0 bases and J lost 8, with 13 bases in between. The CDR3 coding sequence is TGCGCCAGCAGTGAGTCTCGGGAGGTGGGAGGCTACACCTTC. It translates to CASSESREVGGYTF.

V gene TRBV20-1 combines with J gene TRBJ2-3; D possibly corresponds to TRBD1 (5 bases). Germline-derived CDR1 and CDR2 are DFQATT and SNEGSKA (reference sequence). This CDR3 is built from 13 residues. Trimming took 1 base from V and 3 from J, leaving 8 bases between them. The CDR3 bases are TGCAGTGCTAGAGTCCAGGGTACAGATACGCAGTATTTT. It codes for CSARVQGTDTQYF.

The chain employs TRBV27 and TRBJ2-7, with a possible D match to TRBD1 (5 bases). CDR3 size: 14 residues. Trimming removed 4 bases from V and 3 bases from J, with 13 bases in between. Germline assignment: CDR1 MNHEY and CDR2 SMNVEV (reference sequence). DNA of the CDR3: TGTGCCAGCAGTTGGGGCCCGGACCACTACGAGCAGTACGTC. Protein: CASSWGPDHYEQYV.

The rearrangement uses TRBV20-1 and TRBJ1-2; D is ambiguous. Trimming removed 0 bases at V and 2 bases at J, with 13 bases between. The CDR3 has 15 residues. Per the germline V gene, CDR1 is DFQATT and CDR2 is SNEGSKA (reference sequence). In DNA, the CDR3 is TGCAGTGCTAGAGATGACCCCGGTTCAAACTATGGCTACACCTTC. It is translated as CSARDDPGSNYGYTF.

This rearrangement joins TRBV4-1 to TRBJ2-1; D unclear. This CDR3 is built from 14 residues. V was trimmed by 1 base and J by 6 bases, leaving 10 bases between them. The germline V gene encodes CDR1 MGHRA and CDR2 YSYEKL. As DNA, the CDR3 is TGCGCCAGCAGCCAAGGCTTCGCCGCCAATGAGCAGTTCTTC. Its protein is CASSQGFAANEQFF.

This rearrangement joins TRBV12-3 or TRBV12-4 to TRBJ2-1, with 9 bases matching TRBD2. This CDR3 is 14 amino acids long. The junction had 3 bases not matched to a gene; V was cut back by 6 bases and J by 3 bases. CDR3 DNA sequence: TGTGCCAGCAGCCGACTAGCGGACTACAATGAGCAGTTCTTC. This codes for CASSRLADYNEQFF.

The rearrangement uses TRBV27 and TRBJ1-6, with 7 bases matching TRBD1. Germline V gives CDR1 MNHEY, CDR2 SMNVEV (reference sequence). The CDR3 totals 14 residues. J gave up 7 bases and V 3 bases, and 3 bases lay outside the gene matches. CDR3: CASSFLQGNSPLHF. DNA for the CDR3: TGTGCCAGCAGTTTCCTACAGGGGAATTCACCCCTCCACTTT.

This clonotype appeared once. This chain connects TRBV27 to TRBJ1-2, with 9 bases aligning to TRBD1. In germline, CDR1 is MNHEY, CDR2 SMNVEV (reference sequence). This CDR3 contains 14 residues. Trimming at V came to 5 bases and at J to 2 bases, leaving 3 bases not matched to a gene. CDR3 in DNA: TGTGCCAGCAGTCAGACAGGGGGGAACTATGGCTACACCTTC. This gives the protein CASSQTGGNYGYTF.

This CDR3 reads CAWSPGQGADTQYF. As DNA, the CDR3 is TGTGCCTGGTCGCCGGGACAGGGGGCAGATACGCAGTATTTT. V usage is TRBV30 and J usage is TRBJ2-3; 11 bases align to TRBD1. V was pared by 5 bases and J by 4 bases, with 5 bases of the junction left unmatched. Germline V gene sequence: CDR1 GTSNPN, CDR2 SVGIG (reference sequence). The CDR3 is made up of 14 amino acids.

This chain uses TRBV20-1 with TRBJ1-1; 7 bases match TRBD1. J was trimmed by 6 bases and V by 7 bases; bases with no gene match: 11. Germline V gives CDR1 DFQATT, CDR2 SNEGSKA (reference sequence). This CDR3 is built from 13 residues. Written as DNA, the CDR3 is TGCAGTGTTCCGGGACAGACCTTCGCTGAAGCTTTCTTT. Translating it yields CSVPGQTFAEAFF.

This rearrangement joins TRBV29-1 to TRBJ2-1; the match to TRBD1 covers 10 bases. This CDR3 comprises 14 residues. The V and J ends lost 6 bases and 8 bases, in that order; junction bases with no gene match: 10. Germline V lookup: CDR1 SQVTM, CDR2 ANQGSEA. DNA for the CDR3: TGCAGCGTGTCTTCGGGACAGGGGTTTGATGAGCAGTTCTTC. It translates to CSVSSGQGFDEQFF.

In this sample, this clonotype turned up once. V and J are TRBV29-1 and TRBJ2-2; a weak D match, TRBD2 (6 bases). V lost 5 bases to trimming and J lost 3 bases, with 10 bases between them. This CDR3 comprises 13 residues. Germline V gene sequence: CDR1 SQVTM, CDR2 ANQGSEA. The CDR3 DNA reads TGCAGCGTTCTGGGGGGTTACACCGGGGAGCTGTTTTTT. It is translated as CSVLGGYTGELFF.

J is TRBJ2-3 and V is TRBV20-1; 10 nucleotides match TRBD2. CDR1 DFQATT and CDR2 SNEGSKA come from the germline V gene (reference sequence). The CDR3 loop spans 15 amino acids. Trimming removed 1 base from V and 4 bases from J; junction bases left unmatched: 5. For the CDR3, the DNA is TGCAGTGCTAGAGTCCAGCGGGGGGGCCCAGATACGCAGTATTTT. Translating gives CSARVQRGGPDTQYF.

This chain connects TRBV14 to TRBJ2-3; no reliable D call. The CDR3 is 13 amino acids. Germline values: CDR1 SGHDN, CDR2 FVKESK. Trimming took 1 base from V and 4 from J, leaving 6 bases between them. The CDR3 DNA reads TGTGCCAGCAGCCAAGTATCACCAGATACGCAGTATTTT. Protein sequence: CASSQVSPDTQYF.

The chain combines TRBV7-9 with TRBJ2-1; D call uncertain. The ends were cut back, 0 bases at V and 7 bases at J, with 13 bases in the middle. This CDR3 spans 15 amino acids. CDR1 and CDR2 from the germline V gene are SEHNR and FQNEAQ (reference sequence). The CDR3 bases are TGTGCCAGCAGCTTAGCGATGGGCCTTGTGAATGAGCAGTTCTTC. It is translated as CASSLAMGLVNEQFF.

The V and J genes are TRBV20-1 and TRBJ2-7; 14 bases are a match to TRBD2. V shed 5 bases, J shed 5 bases, and the junction held 8 bases outside the gene matches. The CDR3 contains 15 residues. Per the germline V gene, CDR1 is DFQATT and CDR2 is SNEGSKA (reference sequence). DNA for the CDR3: TGCAGTGCTCCTTCGACTAGCGGGGGGGGTGACGAGCAGTACTTC. This encodes CSAPSTSGGGDEQYF.